The T cell receptor (beta chain) under discussion was sequenced for a study of vaccination effects on CD4 cells after COVID-19. Whole-study context: The researchers cultured roughly 2.2 million PBMC per well with about 10 IU/ml IL-2 and around 9.5 ug/ml peptides.

Worth noting for this clone: Antigen specificity is unknown.

This table comes from immunoSEQ multiplex PCR, and its TCRdb copy is limited to in-frame clones, with some not included. The sample contains approximately 61,000 clones, less than 80% of which appear only once. V lost 3 bases to trimming and J lost 7 bases, with 3 bases between them. In germline, CDR1 is DFQATT, CDR2 SNEGSKA (reference sequence). The CDR3 runs to 9 residues. When ten to eleven days of culture had elapsed, CD4+ T cells were isolated. Vaccination of participants consisted of two doses of either the BNT162b2 or mRNA-1273 vaccine. This material consisted of CD4+ T cells from PBMCs cultured without peptide, taken after COVID-19 vaccination. This sequence was found in a human donor who received a COVID-19 vaccine. This chain joins TRBV20-1 and TRBJ1-2; unclear D gene. CDR3 residues: CSASGGYTF. The CDR3 DNA is TGCAGTGCTAGCGGTGGCTACACCTTC.